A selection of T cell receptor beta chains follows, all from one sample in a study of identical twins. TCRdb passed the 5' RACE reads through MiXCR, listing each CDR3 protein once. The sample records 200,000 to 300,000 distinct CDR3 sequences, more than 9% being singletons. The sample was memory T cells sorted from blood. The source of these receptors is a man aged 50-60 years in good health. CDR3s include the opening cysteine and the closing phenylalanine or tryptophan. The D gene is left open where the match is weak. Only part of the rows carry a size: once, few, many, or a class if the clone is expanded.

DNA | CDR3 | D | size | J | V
TGCAGTGCTAGTATGGCGGGAGGAAAGGTTAATGAGCAGTTCTTC | CSASMAGGKVNEQFF | TRBD2 | NA | TRBJ2-1 | TRBV20-1
TGCAGCGTTGAAGAAAGCCGACAGGGTAGGCCCTACGAGCAGTACTTC | CSVEESRQGRPYEQYF | TRBD1 | NA | TRBJ2-7 | TRBV29-1
TGCGCCAGCAGCCTAACTGGGACTAGCGGGAACTACAATGAGCAGTTCTTC | CASSLTGTSGNYNEQFF | TRBD2 | many | TRBJ2-1 | TRBV5-1
TGTGCCAGCAGCTTAGGGACTACCATATACAATGAGCAGTTCTTC | CASSLGTTIYNEQFF | TRBD2 | NA | TRBJ2-1 | TRBV3-1
TGTGCCAGCAGTCGCCCGGTCTGGAAAGGGGGACAACAAGAGACCCAGTACTTC | CASSRPVWKGGQQETQYF | NA | NA | TRBJ2-5 | TRBV6-2/TRBV6-3
TGCAGTGCTGCCAATGGGAAAAGCTCCTACAATGAGCAGTTCTTC | CSAANGKSSYNEQFF | NA | NA | TRBJ2-1 | TRBV20-1
TGTGCCAGCAGTGGGATGCAGGGAAACTATGGCTACACCTTC | CASSGMQGNYGYTF | NA | NA | TRBJ1-2 | TRBV6-1
TGTGCCAGCAGCTTAGAGGTTTTACGCGGCGCCTCTGGAAACACCATATATTTT | CASSLEVLRGASGNTIYF | NA | many | TRBJ1-3 | TRBV11-1
TGTGCCAGCACCTGGACGGCGAGCTCCTACAATGAGCAGTTCTTC | CASTWTASSYNEQFF | NA | many | TRBJ2-1 | TRBV6-1
TGCAGCGGTTTGGGTGGGGGCGCGGAGACCCAGTACTTC | CSGLGGGAETQYF | NA | many | TRBJ2-5 | TRBV29-1
TGTGCCAGCAGCTCATTCGGGACAGCCAATTCACCCCTCCACTTT | CASSSFGTANSPLHF | TRBD1 | NA | TRBJ1-6 | TRBV28
TGTGCCAGCAGTCTAGGGACAGTTTTTCGGGGTGAGCAGTACTTC | CASSLGTVFRGEQYF | TRBD1 | NA | TRBJ2-7 | TRBV12-3/TRBV12-4
TGTGCCAGCAGCTTGTTGACAGGGCAAGAGACCCAGTACTTC | CASSLLTGQETQYF | TRBD1 | NA | TRBJ2-5 | TRBV5-6
TGTGCCAGTAGCCTACAAGCGAGAACGACCGGGGAGCTGTTTTTT | CASSLQARTTGELFF | NA | NA | TRBJ2-2 | TRBV19
TGTGCCACCAGTGATGGAACCGGGACAGGCGATACGCAGTATTTT | CATSDGTGTGDTQYF | TRBD1 | few | TRBJ2-3 | TRBV24-1
TGCGCCAGCAGCCAAGTAATGGGGCTGGGCACTGAAGCTTTCTTT | CASSQVMGLGTEAFF | NA | NA | TRBJ1-1 | TRBV4-3
TGTGCCACCAGTGACTCGGGGACTAGCGGGAGCAGCGAAGATACGCAGTATTTT | CATSDSGTSGSSEDTQYF | TRBD2 | NA | TRBJ2-3 | TRBV24-1